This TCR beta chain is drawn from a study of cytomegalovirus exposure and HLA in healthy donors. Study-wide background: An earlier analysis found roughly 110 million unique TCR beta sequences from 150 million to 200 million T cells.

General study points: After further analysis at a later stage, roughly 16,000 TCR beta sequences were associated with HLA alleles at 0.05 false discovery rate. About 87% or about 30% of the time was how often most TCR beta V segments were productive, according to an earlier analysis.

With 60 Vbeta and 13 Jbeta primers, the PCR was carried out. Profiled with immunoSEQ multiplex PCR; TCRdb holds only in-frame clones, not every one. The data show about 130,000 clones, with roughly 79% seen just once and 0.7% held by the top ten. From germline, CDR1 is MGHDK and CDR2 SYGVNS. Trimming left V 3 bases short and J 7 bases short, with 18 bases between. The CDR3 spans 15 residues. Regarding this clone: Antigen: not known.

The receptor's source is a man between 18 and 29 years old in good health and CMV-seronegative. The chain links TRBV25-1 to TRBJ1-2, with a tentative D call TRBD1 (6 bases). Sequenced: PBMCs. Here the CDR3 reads CASSEVFAGACGYTF. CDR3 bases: TGTGCCAGCAGTGAGGTTTTTGCGGGGGCGTGTGGCTACACCTTC.